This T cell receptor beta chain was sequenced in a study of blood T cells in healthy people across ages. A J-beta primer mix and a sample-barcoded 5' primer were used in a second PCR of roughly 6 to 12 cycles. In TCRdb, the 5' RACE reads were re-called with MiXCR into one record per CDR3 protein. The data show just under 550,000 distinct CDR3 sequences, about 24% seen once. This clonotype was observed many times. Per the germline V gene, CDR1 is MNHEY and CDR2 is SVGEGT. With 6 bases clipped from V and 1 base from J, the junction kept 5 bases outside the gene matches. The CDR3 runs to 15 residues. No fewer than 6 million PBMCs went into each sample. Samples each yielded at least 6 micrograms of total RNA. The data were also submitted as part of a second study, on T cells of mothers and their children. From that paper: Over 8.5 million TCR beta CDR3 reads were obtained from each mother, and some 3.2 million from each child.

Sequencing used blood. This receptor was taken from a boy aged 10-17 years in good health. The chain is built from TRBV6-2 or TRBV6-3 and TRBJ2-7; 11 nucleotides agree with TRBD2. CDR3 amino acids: CASSSGTSGSYEQYF. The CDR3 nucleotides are TGTGCCAGCAGCTCCGGGACTAGCGGATCCTACGAGCAGTACTTC.